This T cell receptor beta chain was documented in a study of identifying expanded T cells in peripheral blood. Unmatched junction bases numbered 6, after V lost 7 bases and J lost 4 bases. Per the germline V gene, CDR1 is SNHLY and CDR2 is FYNNEI. The CDR3 length is 14 residues. Study outcomes and limitations: Variance in clone template counts between roughly 2-week samples significantly increased with total template count across all healthy donors. Differentially abundant clones: around 1.2 between replicates, about 15 at about 13 days, over 18 at four.

Here immunoSEQ multiplex PCR was the method, and the copy in TCRdb shows in-frame clones only, minus some. The data show about 90,000 clones, 75% to 90% seen once. With respect to this clone: The antigen remains unidentified.

The chain carries TRBV2 and TRBJ2-2; 7 bases fit TRBD2. The sample was blood. This receptor was taken from a person between 18 and 75 years old in good health. The CDR3 DNA follows: TGTGCCAGCAAGAGGACTAGGGCCACCGGGGAGCTGTTTTTT. Translating gives CASKRTRATGELFF.